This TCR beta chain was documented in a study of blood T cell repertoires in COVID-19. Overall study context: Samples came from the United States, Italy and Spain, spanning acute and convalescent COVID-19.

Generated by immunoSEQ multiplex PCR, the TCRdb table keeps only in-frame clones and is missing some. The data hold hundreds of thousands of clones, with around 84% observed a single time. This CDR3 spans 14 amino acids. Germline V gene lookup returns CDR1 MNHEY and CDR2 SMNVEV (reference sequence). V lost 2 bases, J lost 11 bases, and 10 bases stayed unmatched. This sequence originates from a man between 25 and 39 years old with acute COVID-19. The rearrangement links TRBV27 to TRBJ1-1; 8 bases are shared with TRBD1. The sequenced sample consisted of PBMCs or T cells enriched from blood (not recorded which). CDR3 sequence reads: CASSLGPGGLEAFF. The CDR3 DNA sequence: TGTGCCAGCAGTTTAGGCCCAGGGGGCCTTGAGGCTTTCTTT.